Detailed here is one T cell receptor beta chain. No cognate antigen has been identified for it. Per-base qualities were not stored, and no clone one base away is much larger. CD8 naive samples consisted of CD45RO-negative cells that were positively selected for CCR7, yielding a CD45RA+CCR7+ population without TemRA cells. Donors were healthy HIV-negative adults with no recently reported acute infections or vaccinations. All donors were Caucasian adults living in Nashville, Tennessee, USA. After blood collection by leukapheresis, PBMCs were isolated using Ficoll-Histopaque density gradient centrifugation and then cryopreserved in the vapor phase of liquid nitrogen. Purity and quantity of every magnetically sorted T cell population were checked by analytical flow cytometry. Genomic DNA was isolated from each sorted fraction and quantified by UV absorbance on a Nanodrop 2000c. The record originates from a study of shared clonotypes between healthy human individuals (dated by TCRdb to 2020 to 2022). About the study as a whole: The cohort comprised a couple of women and a few men aged 18 to 49 years. The study deeply sequenced blood TCR repertoires of several healthy adults to estimate repertoire size and the extent of clonotype sharing between individuals. To increase sequencing depth and limit assay-specific biases, different laboratories used diverse techniques to prepare libraries and sequence TCR repertoires. For each donor, CD4 naive and CD4 memory were each run on three plates, CD8 naive on two plates, and CD8 memory on one plate. Each donor's leukapheresis produced roughly between roughly 0.9 and 8.9 billion PBMCs.

Reading from cysteine to phenylalanine, the CDR3 counts 14 amino acids. Only the CDR3 region is kept as DNA, spanning 42 bases read in frame from base 1. At the junction V is shortened by 0 bases and J by 8 bases; bases outside the gene matches: 6. CDR1 and CDR2 are drawn from the germline V gene: KGHSY, FQNENV. TCR CDR3 regions were amplified from genomic DNA by multiplex PCR using the deep immunoSEQ assay. Extracted genomic DNA from each cell subset was distributed evenly across all wells of several immunoSEQ 96-well plates, and each plate was treated as a replicate. For sorted subsets, around 200 ng genomic DNA, equal to 30,000 or so T cell genomes, was loaded into each replicate PCR. Purified libraries were quantified with a Qubit 3.0 fluorometer, sized on a Bioanalyzer 2100, and re-quantified with the KAPA Library Quantification kit. Each immunoSEQ 96-well plate was sequenced on its own single-read 150-cycle Illumina NextSeq 550 flow cell. In the paper's pipeline: Because the immunoSEQ output held only junctional sequences and lacked quality scores, the filtering could not match the filtering applied to full-length reads. To assign V/J genes and CDR3, sequences were annotated using PyIR, a Python wrapper for IgBLAST v1.9, with IMGT germline references. Any read was removed if the V/J assignment was weak (E-value above 1e-6), the CDR3 was missing, or the read contained stop codons, out-of-frame junctions, or ambiguous translated residues. V3J clonotypes were defined by identical inferred V gene, J gene, and CDR3 amino acid sequence. Percentage overlap between repertoires was computed as shared unique clonotypes divided by the size of the smaller repertoire. Three approaches were used to assess repertoire richness: RTK rarefaction, the Chao1 estimator, and Recon v2.1 estimates of unobserved clonotypes. OLGA was used to compute generation probabilities for all TCRbeta clonotypes that the gDNA method yielded from a handful of donors. In its TCRdb copy, this immuneACCESS table keeps in-frame sequences only and misses some clones. Where compared with another copy, unresolved V genes explain less than half of these, and the others have no known cause. The DNA gave D and trimming, while V, J and clone size come from that table. This sample holds around 1.9 million clones; 85% to 95% were observed only once. The ten top clones hold roughly 1.8% of the sample.

Overall results and qualifications from the work: Pairwise subsampling indicated that sequencing depth was expected to affect the degree of clonotype sharing among donors. Incomplete sequencing was indicated by rarefaction of sorted-subset datasets, despite the large sequencing depth. Sampling was restricted to blood, and TCR repertoires in tissue are likely to differ from TCR repertoires in blood. The small number of donors limited the genetic and exposure-history diversity represented. Larger estimated clonotype richness was generally found for naive subsets than for memory subsets. Compared with non-shared clonotypes, clonotypes shared by all four sorted-subset donors had higher generation probabilities. Sharing across several donors was observed for around 4.8% of naive CD4, 3% to 3.5% of naive CD8, around 2.5% of memory CD4, and around 0.42% of memory CD8 clonotypes.

This chain is built from TRBV16 and TRBJ1-1, with TRBD1 matching 7 junction bases. The receptor was isolated from a man aged 18-30 years in good health. Some clones in this sample may be carry-over from other donors' samples. Sequenced sample: naive CD8+ T cells from PBMCs. What this sample's cell subset or site label stands for: CD45RA+CCR7+. The DNA is as follows: TGTGCCAGCAGCCAATCGCGAGGGGGCGGCGAAGCTTTCTTT. This codes for CASSQSRGGGEAFF. With the rest looked up from the reference TRBV16 and TRBJ1-1 genes rather than sequenced, the full variable domain is GEEVAQTPKHLVRGEGQKAKLYCAPIKGHSYVFWYQQVLKNEFKFLISFQNENVFDETGMPKERFSAKCLPNSPCSLEIQATKLEDSAVYFCASSQSRGGGEAFFGQGTRLTVV.